This entry features one T cell receptor beta chain sequence. The data were taken from a study of blood T cell repertoires in COVID-19. Study information: Sources were T cells, B-cell-depleted T cells, or PBMCs; the material itself was cDNA or gDNA.

As handled by the study authors: It was from reference gene primer amplification that nucleated cell counts were estimated. The table came from immunoSEQ multiplex PCR; TCRdb's copy has only in-frame clones and leaves some out. That table furnishes V, J and clone size, whereas the DNA furnished D and trimming. The data hold 170,000 or so clones, with around 87% observed a single time. This receptor was obtained from a woman under 30 who had recovered from COVID-19. The sequenced sample was peripheral blood.

The CDR3 is CASSQEWSYYEYF. DNA of the CDR3: TGCGCCAGCAGCCAAGAATGGAGTTATTACGAATATTTT. This chain connects TRBV4-1 to TRBJ2-3; no firm D call. The length of the CDR3 is 13 residues. Trimming took off 0 bases at V and 15 bases at J, with 16 bases between the two ends. The germline CDR1 and CDR2 sequences are MGHRA and YSYEKL.